This is a list of T cell receptor beta chains from one sample in a study of shared clonotypes between healthy human individuals. The method was immunoSEQ multiplex PCR; TCRdb's version includes in-frame clones alone and lacks a portion of them. The sample gives about 2 million clones, roughly 96% of which show up once; roughly 0.13% is in the top ten. Sequencing was performed on naive CD4+ T cells sorted from blood. The origin of the receptors is a man in his late teens or twenties in good health. Each CDR3 is given with its conserved first and last residue. Each record gives: D gene, V gene, J gene, clone size, CDR3 protein, CDR3 DNA. D genes are given only for firm matches. Some rows mark clone size as missing; the rest say once, few, many or name a class of expanded clone.

>TRBD1|TRBV2|TRBJ1-2|.
CASSTMTGIDGYTF
TGTGCCAGCAGTACTATGACAGGGATTGATGGCTACACCTTC
>.|TRBV27|TRBJ2-7|.
CASSFLVGSSYEQYF
TGTGCCAGCAGTTTCTTGGTGGGCAGCTCCTACGAGCAGTACTTC
>.|TRBV6-1|TRBJ1-2|.
CASSEGLRGYGYTF
TGTGCCAGCAGTGAAGGGCTCCGTGGCTATGGCTACACCTTC
>.|TRBV18|TRBJ1-4|.
CASSPVRGANEKLFF
TGTGCCAGCTCACCCGTCAGGGGCGCTAATGAAAAACTGTTTTTT
>TRBD1|TRBV29-1|TRBJ2-3|.
CSVGRTGPKSTDTQYF
TGCAGCGTTGGCAGGACAGGGCCAAAGAGCACAGATACGCAGTATTTT
>.|TRBV5-6|TRBJ1-1|.
CASSFRENTEAFF
TGTGCCAGCAGCTTTAGGGAGAACACTGAAGCTTTCTTT
>.|TRBV7-2|TRBJ1-4|.
CASSLGDIKYEKLFF
TGTGCCAGCAGCTTAGGAGACATTAAGTATGAAAAACTGTTTTTT
>TRBD2|TRBV7-6|TRBJ2-1|.
CASSLTSGIGNEQFF
TGTGCCAGCAGCTTGACTAGCGGGATAGGCAATGAGCAGTTCTTC
>.|TRBV7-8|TRBJ1-6|.
CASSFQGSSYNSPLHF
TGTGCCAGCAGTTTTCAGGGGAGCTCCTATAATTCACCCCTCCACTTT
>TRBD1|TRBV6-5|TRBJ1-1|.
CASSFSDRGTAAFF
TGTGCCAGCAGTTTTTCAGACAGGGGAACGGCAGCTTTCTTT
>.|TRBV5-1|TRBJ2-5|.
CASSLGGRTQETQYF
TGCGCCAGCAGCTTGGGCGGTAGGACGCAAGAGACCCAGTACTTC
>.|TRBV30|TRBJ2-3|.
CAWAIGGSTDTQYF
TGTGCCTGGGCCATAGGGGGGAGCACAGATACGCAGTATTTT
>.|TRBV5-6|TRBJ1-5|.
CASSFGVQGNQPQHF
TGTGCCAGCAGTTTTGGTGTACAGGGAAATCAGCCCCAGCATTTT
>.|TRBV29-1|TRBJ1-2|.
CSVAARNTNYGYTF
TGCAGCGTTGCGGCCAGGAATACTAACTATGGCTACACCTTC
>.|TRBV5-1|TRBJ2-3|.
CASSLGQSVDTQYF
TGCGCCAGCAGCTTGGGACAAAGCGTGGATACGCAGTATTTT
>TRBD2|TRBV4-3|TRBJ2-3|.
CASSQDWVAGADTQYF
TGCGCCAGCAGCCAAGATTGGGTAGCGGGAGCGGATACGCAGTATTTT
>.|TRBV18|TRBJ2-2|.
CASSPPGAGTGELFF
TGTGCCAGCTCACCACCAGGGGCGGGCACCGGGGAGCTGTTTTTT
>.|TRBV9|TRBJ2-2|.
CASSGRTNTGELFF
TGTGCCAGCAGCGGCCGGACGAACACCGGGGAGCTGTTTTTT
>TRBD1|TRBV6-5|TRBJ1-4|.
CATAGTVNEKLFF
TGTGCCACCGCCGGGACAGTTAATGAAAAACTGTTTTTT
>TRBD2|TRBV19|TRBJ2-2|.
CASTLLAGEVGELFF
TGTGCCAGTACCCTGCTGGCGGGAGAGGTCGGGGAGCTGTTTTTT
>TRBD1|TRBV11-3|TRBJ2-7|once
CASSWWGGQGHEQYF
TGTGCCAGCAGTTGGTGGGGGGGACAGGGCCACGAGCAGTACTTC
>TRBD1|TRBV27|TRBJ2-7|once
CASSFSGQGTNKNYEQYF
TGTGCCAGCAGTTTCTCGGGACAGGGGACGAACAAGAACTACGAGCAGTACTTC
>.|TRBV5-1|TRBJ2-5|.
CASSRLGWEETQYF
TGCGCCAGCAGCCGACTAGGCTGGGAAGAGACCCAGTACTTC
>.|TRBV6-6|TRBJ1-2|.
CASSYAREGYTF
TGTGCCAGCAGTTATGCTAGGGAAGGCTACACCTTC
>.|TRBV30|TRBJ1-2|once
CAWSRGRGYTF
TGTGCCTGGAGTAGAGGGCGCGGCTACACCTTC
>TRBD1|TRBV11-2|TRBJ2-2|.
CASSFTGAGELFF
TGTGCCAGCAGCTTTACAGGGGCCGGGGAGCTGTTTTTT
>.|TRBV18|TRBJ2-5|.
CASSVRGPETQYF
TGTGCCAGCTCAGTCAGGGGCCCGGAGACCCAGTACTTC
>TRBD1|TRBV5-1|TRBJ1-1|.
CASSLAGTGVSTEAFF
TGCGCCAGCAGCTTGGCCGGGACAGGGGTGTCCACTGAAGCTTTCTTT
>.|TRBV28|TRBJ1-2|.
CASSFLGNSYGYTF
TGTGCCAGCAGTTTCTTGGGTAATAGCTATGGCTACACCTTC
>.|TRBV7-5|TRBJ2-7|.
CAREAGPSYEQYF
TGTGCCCGGGAGGCAGGGCCCTCCTACGAGCAGTACTTC
>TRBD1|TRBV7-2|TRBJ1-2|.
CASSTRTGGYGYTF
TGTGCCAGCAGCACCCGGACAGGGGGCTATGGCTACACCTTC
>.|TRBV5-1|TRBJ1-6|.
CASSLEGGGSPLHF
TGCGCCAGCAGCCTCGAAGGAGGAGGTTCACCCCTCCACTTT
>TRBD1|TRBV29-1|TRBJ1-4|.
CSARDRGSNEKLFF
TGCAGCGCCCGGGACAGGGGGTCTAATGAAAAACTGTTTTTT
>.|TRBV2|TRBJ1-4|once
CASSEALERKLFF
TGTGCCAGCAGTGAAGCCTTGGAGCGGAAACTGTTTTTT
>.|TRBV28|TRBJ2-7|.
CASVSQGTEDYEQYF
TGTGCCAGCGTTTCTCAGGGGACTGAAGACTACGAGCAGTACTTC
>TRBD2|TRBV7-7|TRBJ2-5|.
CASSLGLAQQETQYF
TGTGCTAGCAGCTTGGGACTAGCGCAACAAGAGACCCAGTACTTC
>TRBD2|TRBV5-1|TRBJ2-5|.
CASSFGTSGGEETQYF
TGCGCCAGCAGCTTTGGAACTAGCGGGGGGGAAGAGACCCAGTACTTC
>.|TRBV29-1|TRBJ2-5|.
CSVERRLQETQYF
TGCAGCGTTGAGCGCAGGCTACAAGAGACCCAGTACTTC
>.|TRBV18|TRBJ2-5|.
CASSPSDETQYF
TGTGCCAGCTCACCCTCGGATGAGACCCAGTACTTC
>.|TRBV18|TRBJ1-1|.
CASSPLRGVGTEAFF
TGTGCCAGCTCACCACTCCGGGGGGTTGGGACTGAAGCTTTCTTT
>.|TRBV7-2|TRBJ2-6|.
CASSLAIKGAGGANVLTF
TGTGCCAGCAGCTTAGCGATTAAAGGGGCGGGAGGGGCCAACGTCCTGACTTTC
>.|TRBV6-5|TRBJ1-4|.
CASRLDSNEKLFF
TGTGCCAGCAGACTCGACAGTAATGAAAAACTGTTTTTT
>.|TRBV5-6|TRBJ1-4|once
CASSLGTAATNEKLFF
TGTGCCAGCAGCTTGGGGACGGCCGCAACTAATGAAAAACTGTTTTTT
>.|TRBV10-3|TRBJ2-7|.
CATSGGRTVHEQYF
TGTGCCACCAGTGGCGGACGGACGGTGCACGAGCAGTACTTC
>.|TRBV7-2|TRBJ2-5|.
CASSYRPLQETQYF
TGTGCCAGCAGCTACCGTCCCCTCCAAGAGACCCAGTACTTC
>.|TRBV6-1|TRBJ2-2|.
CASSEVLPSSGTGELFF
TGTGCCAGCAGTGAGGTCTTGCCCTCTTCTGGCACCGGGGAGCTGTTTTTT
>.|TRBV5-1|TRBJ1-2|.
CASSPEGFYGYTF
TGCGCCAGCAGCCCGGAGGGGTTCTATGGCTACACCTTC
>.|TRBV15|TRBJ2-6|.
CATSRDFSGANVLTF
TGTGCCACCAGCAGAGATTTCTCTGGGGCCAACGTCCTGACTTTC
>.|TRBV4-1|TRBJ2-2|once
CASSHSLPQGTENTGELFF
TGCGCCAGCAGCCACTCCCTACCCCAGGGAACAGAAAACACCGGGGAGCTGTTTTTT
>.|TRBV19|TRBJ1-2|.
CASSTRENYGYTF
TGTGCCAGTAGTACTCGCGAGAACTATGGCTACACCTTC